Presented here are 6 T cell receptor beta chains from one specimen sequenced in a study of cytomegalovirus exposure and HLA in healthy donors listed by TCRdb under 2017. The library was generated by the immunoSEQ multiplex PCR assay. For the multiplex PCR, a mixture combining 60 forward primers for TCR Vbeta segments and 13 reverse primers for TCR Jbeta segments was used. Here the immuneACCESS table is served through TCRdb, limited to in-frame sequences with V and J called. Missing clones are a known gap in these copies; in checked studies unresolved V genes cover under half, and the rest lacks a known reason. The sample table shows around 180,000 clones, and around 77% are seen once. The top ten constitute 2% to 2.5% of the sample. What was sequenced was PBMCs. These receptors were taken from a man aged 55 to 69 in good health and CMV-seronegative.

The chain is built from TRBV5-6 and TRBJ1-1; no clear D gene. Germline V gene sequence: CDR1 SGHDT, CDR2 YYEEEE. V lost 4 bases and J 7 bases, leaving 20 bases between the germline ends. The length of the CDR3 is 15 residues. The CDR3 here is CASSPRSRRSNEAFF. DNA for the CDR3: TGTGCCAGCAGCCCGCGTAGCCGTCGGTCCAATGAAGCTTTCTTT. Looking up the rest from reference TRBV5-6 and TRBJ1-1 gives the full variable domain: DAGVTQSPTHLIKTRGQQVTLRCSPKSGHDTVSWYQQALGQGPQFIFQYYEEEERQRGNFPDRFSGHQFPNYSSELNVNALLLGDSALYLCASSPRSRRSNEAFFGQGTRLTVV.

As DNA, the CDR3 is TGCGCCAGCAGCCAAGACCAACAGGGGTACAATGAGCAGTTCTTC. Protein: CASSQDQQGYNEQFF. The chain joins TRBV4-3 to TRBJ2-1, with 7 bases aligning to TRBD1. The CDR3 covers 15 residues. Per germline, CDR1 LGHNA and CDR2 YSLEER. Losses at the gene ends were 0 bases for V and 4 bases for J; bases not matched to a gene: 3.

The chain joins TRBV13 to TRBJ2-1, with 9 bases fitting TRBD2. V lost 6 bases to trimming and J lost 7 bases; unmatched junction nucleotides: 7. Germline lookup yields CDR1 PRHDT and CDR2 FYEKMQ (reference sequence). The CDR3 consists of 14 residues. The CDR3 spells CASRVRGGGNEQFF. CDR3 in DNA: TGTGCCAGCAGGGTGCGGGGGGGCGGGAATGAGCAGTTCTTC.

This clone is a singleton in its sample. The sample contains more than one DNA sequence encoding this CDR3. The V call is TRBV7-2, the J call TRBJ1-1, with no clear D. Looked up from germline, CDR1 is SGHTA and CDR2 is FQGNSA. This CDR3 spans 14 amino acids. Trimming removed 2 bases from V and 3 bases from J, with 10 bases in between. CDR3 DNA: TGTGCCAGCAGCTTACAAGGGAGGGACACTGAAGCTTTCTTT. Translated: CASSLQGRDTEAFF.

This chain connects TRBV12-5 to TRBJ2-7; D perhaps matches TRBD1 (5 bases). CDR1 and CDR2 (germline): LGHNT, FRNRAP. V was clipped by 1 base and J by 5 bases, with 15 bases between them. The CDR3 is 15 amino acids. CDR3 in amino acids: CASGLAPAGWDEQYF. The DNA of the CDR3 is TGTGCTAGTGGTTTGGCCCCCGCAGGGTGGGACGAGCAGTACTTC.

The chain has TRBV27 and TRBJ1-6, with D perhaps matching TRBD1 (5 bases). Germline V lookup: CDR1 MNHEY, CDR2 SMNVEV (reference sequence). Between the trimmed V and J ends, which lost 5 bases and 0 bases, there was a span of 14 bases. This CDR3 is 17 amino acids long. The CDR3 is CASSTAGPSSYNSPLHF. Written as DNA, the CDR3 is TGTGCCAGCAGTACAGCAGGGCCGAGCTCCTATAATTCACCCCTCCACTTT.